The present T cell receptor (beta chain) was sequenced within a study of response to subunit inactivated influenza vaccine. V lost 1 base and J lost 4, with 8 bases in between. The CDR3 consists of 13 residues. Germline CDR1 and CDR2: MGHRA and YSYEKL. This clonotype turned up a few times. Its antigen is undetermined. One entry per CDR3 protein results from TCRdb running MiXCR on the RT-PCR reads. The sample carries 590,000 or so distinct CDR3 sequences, around 15% recorded once. Study-wide results and limits: Each seasonal flu vaccination may recruit only limited new T cells, authors suggested.

V gene TRBV4-1 combines with J gene TRBJ2-7; D gene uncertain. The input for sequencing was PBMCs from blood, taken 14 to 15 days before vaccination. The sequence was obtained from a middle-aged man who received an inactivated influenza vaccine. CDR3 coding DNA: TGCGCCAGCAGCCAAGGGAATCTTTACGAGCAGTACTTC. It yields the protein CASSQGNLYEQYF.